This passage covers 23 T cell receptor beta chains from one sample sequenced in a study of CD8+CD57+ T cells in acquired aplastic anemia. According to the study, genomic DNA was the template for TCR beta VDJ and CDR3 profiling. TCRdb fed the reads into MiXCR, producing one record per CDR3 protein. Among roughly 86,000 distinct CDR3 sequences, approximately 46% were seen once, and the ten largest hold about 66%. The sample was sorted CD4+, CD8+, or CD8+CD57+ T cells (not recorded which) from PBMCs. Every receptor here comes from a human donor in good health, serving as a control.

This clonotype came up a few times. The V and J genes are TRBV3-1 and TRBJ2-3, with TRBD2 identical over 9 bases. CDR1 is LGHDT and CDR2 is YNNKEL in the germline V gene (reference sequence). Trimming took 0 bases from V and 2 from J; bases not matched to a gene: 9. The CDR3 runs 18 residues. The CDR3 protein is CASSQEGGGRDYTDTQYF. CDR3 nucleotides: TGTGCCAGCAGCCAAGAGGGGGGCGGGAGGGACTACACAGATACGCAGTATTTT.

This clonotype appeared many times. The chain recombines TRBV29-1 with TRBJ1-2; D might be TRBD1 (5 bases). There are 13 residues in the CDR3. Germline-derived CDR1 and CDR2 are SQVTM and ANQGSEA. V gave up 0 bases and J gave up 5 bases, with 10 bases separating them. The CDR3 here is CSVEDPDRYGYTF. For the CDR3, the DNA is TGCAGCGTTGAAGATCCTGACAGATATGGCTACACCTTC.

This clonotype showed up many times. The chain links TRBV25-1 to TRBJ2-1; D is ambiguous. The germline gives CDR1 MGHDK, CDR2 SYGVNS. V dropped 3 bases and J dropped 9 bases, with 12 bases sitting between them. The CDR3 covers 13 residues. The CDR3 DNA sequence: TGTGCCAGCAGTGATAGCCTCGGCGGTGAGCAGTTCTTC. Translating it yields CASSDSLGGEQFF.

This clonotype was counted ten times or more. The V call is TRBV19, the J call TRBJ1-6; D is possibly TRBD1 (5 bases). This CDR3 is 13 amino acids long. CDR1 is LNHDA, CDR2 SQIVND, per germline (reference sequence). V shed 5 bases and J shed 9 bases, with 11 bases lying between them. Here the CDR3 reads CASSGGTTSPLHF. DNA for the CDR3: TGTGCCAGTAGTGGAGGGACGACTTCACCCCTCCACTTT.

J is TRBJ1-2 and V is TRBV27; possibly TRBD1 for D (6 bases). The CDR3 is 15 amino acids. Germline lookup yields CDR1 MNHEY and CDR2 SMNVEV (reference sequence). V was trimmed by 8 bases and J by 7 bases, leaving 23 bases between them. The CDR3, as DNA: TGTGCCAGCGTACCTGTGGGGGGCGCGTTGCTTGGCTACACCTTC. Its protein product is CASVPVGGALLGYTF.

In this sample, this clonotype turned up a few times. A read error may be the cause here, since a much bigger clone is one base away. The chain combines TRBV20-1 with TRBJ2-3, with 8 bases aligning to TRBD1. The CDR3 runs to 14 residues. Germline lookup yields CDR1 DFQATT and CDR2 SNEGSKA (reference sequence). CDR3 sequence reads: CSAVGTGGTGTQYF. The CDR3 DNA reads TGCAGTGCCGTTGGCACAGGGGGGACAGGTACGCAGTATTTT.

This chain connects TRBV24-1 to TRBJ2-7; TRBD1 matches at 8 bases. The CDR3 consists of 14 residues. V was pared by 4 bases and J by 5 bases, with 6 bases of the junction left unmatched. Germline lookup yields CDR1 KGHDR and CDR2 SFDVKD. In DNA, the CDR3 is TGTGCCACCAGTGAGGAGGTGACAGGGGACGAGCAGTACTTC. It encodes CATSEEVTGDEQYF.

This clonotype was counted ten times or more. The V call is TRBV29-1, the J call TRBJ1-1, with TRBD1 matching 8 bases. Germline CDR1 SQVTM, CDR2 ANQGSEA. The J segment lost 3 bases and the V segment lost 5 bases, leaving 5 bases of the junction unmatched. CDR3 size: 13 residues. In DNA form, the CDR3 reads TGCAGCGTTCCCGGACAGGGCGACACTGAAGCTTTCTTT. It translates to CSVPGQGDTEAFF.

J is TRBJ1-2 and V is TRBV2; no clear D. Germline values: CDR1 SNHLY, CDR2 FYNNEI. Deletions cut 7 bases from V and 4 bases from J, with 19 bases between. This CDR3 is 15 amino acids long. The CDR3 nucleotides read TGTGCCAGCATGTTACCGGGCCAAGTTTTCTATGGCTACACCTTC. This gives the protein CASMLPGQVFYGYTF.

This clonotype has a count of ten or more. CDR3 DNA sequence: TGTGCCAGCAGCGTAGGGTCGATGGGGGTCGGGGAGACCCAGTACTTC. The encoded protein is CASSVGSMGVGETQYF. The chain combines TRBV9 with TRBJ2-5; tentatively, D is TRBD1 or TRBD2 (5 bases each). Trimming pared 0 bases from V and 5 bases from J, leaving 17 bases between. Germline CDR1 SGDLS, CDR2 YYNGEE. The CDR3 has 16 amino acids.

This rearrangement joins TRBV2 to TRBJ2-7; tentatively, D is TRBD1 (5 bases). CDR1 and CDR2 (germline): SNHLY, FYNNEI. The ends were cut back, 8 bases at V and 2 bases at J, with 16 bases in the middle. The CDR3 is made up of 14 amino acids. The CDR3 coding sequence is TGTGCCAGCCGCATCAGGGTTTTCACCTACGAGCAGTACTTC. Protein: CASRIRVFTYEQYF.

This clonotype was recorded once. This chain joins TRBV19 and TRBJ2-1; 7 bases agree with TRBD1. The CDR3 covers 14 residues. Germline CDR1 is LNHDA and CDR2 is SQIVND (reference sequence). The DNA of the CDR3 is TGTGTCAGCAGTGAGGGGGCTAGCTACAATGAGCAGTTCTTC. This encodes CVSSEGASYNEQFF.

About this clonotype: Just one base apart from a much larger clone, this may be a read error. J is TRBJ2-3 and V is TRBV20-1, with 9 positions matching TRBD2. Germline CDR1 DFQATT, CDR2 SNEGSKA (reference sequence). V lost 3 bases to trimming and J lost 8 bases; unmatched junction nucleotides: 15. CDR3 length: 16 amino acids. The CDR3 nucleotides are TGCAGTGCTAGGCAGGCTAGCGGGAATTATGGAGGTACGCAGTATTTT. It codes for CSARQASGNYGGTQYF.

About this clonotype: This may stem from a read error, because a much larger clone lies one nucleotide away. The chain couples TRBV10-2 to TRBJ1-4; D unclear. The germline V gene has CDR1 WSHSY and CDR2 SAAADI. The CDR3 totals 15 residues. In DNA form, the CDR3 reads TGCGCCCGCAGTGAGAAATCCGCAACTAATGAAAAACTGTTTTTT. Translating it yields CARSEKSATNEKLFF.

This chain connects TRBV7-8 to TRBJ2-7; weak D call: TRBD1 (5 bases). This CDR3 region has 15 residues. The V gene lost 4 bases and the J gene lost 2 bases, with 15 bases spanning the gap. Germline lookup yields CDR1 SGHVS and CDR2 FQNEAQ. The CDR3 here is CASSSVDIPTYEQYF. In nucleotides, the CDR3 is TGTGCCAGCAGCTCAGTGGACATTCCAACCTACGAGCAGTACTTC.

The rearrangement links TRBV12-3 or TRBV12-4 to TRBJ2-5; no firm D call. V shed 4 bases and J shed 2 bases, with 8 bases lying between them. The CDR3 runs 13 residues. CDR3: CASSSLEQETQYF. In DNA form, the CDR3 reads TGTGCCAGCAGTTCACTTGAGCAAGAGACCCAGTACTTC.

This clonotype was recorded at least ten times. The chain is built from TRBV20-1 and TRBJ2-2; the match to TRBD2 covers 8 bases. Germline V gives CDR1 DFQATT, CDR2 SNEGSKA (reference sequence). The CDR3 length is 13 residues. The V and J ends lost 6 bases and 4 bases, in that order; junction bases with no gene match: 4. The CDR3 here is CSATGGGTGELFF. The CDR3 nucleotides read TGCAGTGCGACGGGAGGGGGCACCGGGGAGCTGTTTTTT.

The chain uses TRBV14 and TRBJ2-7; 8 positions agree with TRBD2. Per germline, CDR1 SGHDN and CDR2 FVKESK. The CDR3 length is 15 residues. With V trimmed by 6 bases and J by 0 bases, 7 bases remained unmatched. In nucleotides, the CDR3 is TGTGCCAGCAGTGAAGAGGCGGGAGGCTCCTACGAGCAGTACTTC. The encoded protein is CASSEEAGGSYEQYF.

This clonotype was picked up a small number of times. The genes are TRBV6-1 and TRBJ2-5, with 11 bases identical to TRBD2. Germline values: CDR1 MNHNS, CDR2 SASEGT. V was pared by 6 bases and J by 4 bases, with 10 bases of the junction left unmatched. The CDR3 runs to 16 residues. CDR3 sequence: CASSQTLAGGIETQYF. As DNA, the CDR3 is TGTGCCAGCAGCCAGACCCTAGCGGGGGGTATAGAGACCCAGTACTTC.

The V gene is TRBV7-8, the J gene TRBJ1-2, with a tentative D call TRBD1 (5 bases). Germline lookup yields CDR1 SGHVS and CDR2 FQNEAQ. The germline V and J ends were trimmed by 1 base and 4 bases, with 7 bases remaining between them. This CDR3 has 13 amino acids. CDR3 nucleotide sequence: TGTGCCAGCAGCTTAGGACAGACCTATGGCTACACCTTC. This sequence encodes CASSLGQTYGYTF.

The V gene is TRBV12-3 or TRBV12-4, the J gene TRBJ2-2; 7 bases align to TRBD1. The CDR3 is made up of 15 amino acids. V shed 4 bases and J 2 bases; nucleotides not matched to a gene: 4. The CDR3 is CASSSRTGNTGELFF. CDR3 nucleotides: TGTGCCAGCAGTTCGAGGACAGGCAACACCGGGGAGCTGTTTTTT.

This chain connects TRBV24-1 to TRBJ1-1, with 8 positions matching TRBD1. Trimming at V came to 5 bases and at J to 1 base, leaving 2 bases not matched to a gene. The germline gives CDR1 KGHDR, CDR2 SFDVKD. This CDR3 region has 14 residues. CDR3 protein: CATSATGGNTEAFF. CDR3 bases: TGTGCCACCAGTGCCACAGGGGGGAACACTGAAGCTTTCTTT.

In this sample, this clonotype turned up many times. This chain joins TRBV7-8 and TRBJ2-7, with 11 bases lining up with TRBD2. Unmatched junction bases numbered 5, after V lost 5 bases and J lost 2 bases. Germline CDR1 SGHVS, CDR2 FQNEAQ. This CDR3 contains 15 residues. The CDR3 bases are TGTGCCAGCAGCGGTAGCGGGAGGGCCGCCTACGAGCAGTACTTC. Translated, it gives CASSGSGRAAYEQYF.